This T cell receptor (beta chain) was documented in a study of CD8+ T cells in alopecia areata. Turning to the study itself: Each day, treated patients took oral tofacitinib twice, at 5 to 10 mg per dose. Treated patients' severity was scored by percentage of affected scalp area. General study findings and limits: Scalp and blood samples kept many expanded lesional clones throughout tofacitinib.

Treatment of the sample: oral pan-JAK inhibitor, 5-10 mg twice daily. cDNA prepared by RNA extraction and subsequent reverse transcription served as the template for sequencing. The repertoire was sequenced with immunoSEQ multiplex PCR; TCRdb's copy has only in-frame clones and lacks some. The profile shows about 210,000 clones, approximately 65% of them singletons. In the case of this clone: The antigen is unknown.

Per the germline V gene, CDR1 is SGDLS and CDR2 is YYNGEE. CDR3 size: 16 residues. The ends lost 0 bases at V and 1 base at J; junction bases unmatched: 4. Sequences were derived from CD4+ T cells sorted from blood, sampled at week 44, from a patient treated with tofacitinib. This sequence originates from a human donor with alopecia areata. The chain is built from TRBV9 and TRBJ2-3, with 8 bases lining up with TRBD1. The CDR3, as DNA: TGTGCCAGCAGCGTAGAGGCGGGACAGGGCACAGATACGCAGTATTTT. Translation gives CASSVEAGQGTDTQYF.